The 2 T cell receptor beta chains presented below share a single source sample, sequenced in a study of post-analysis software for immune sequencing data (dated by TCRdb to between 2014 and 2016). The library was generated by PCR. Sequencer: Illumina HiSeq 2500. To reduce PCR and sequencing biases, unique molecular identifiers were incorporated into the TCR beta cDNA libraries. TCRdb's own reprocessing of the public reads used fastp at Q25 and MiXCR and kept productive beta chains. Duplicate CDR3 protein sequences are folded into a single record with the most common DNA and genes. The sample table lists about 820,000 distinct CDR3 sequences, about 53% of them with a count of one. Of the sample, over 4% is held by the ten largest clones. The paper as a whole reports these results and caveats: A handful of TRBV segments, including TRBV5-6, TRBV5-1 and TRBV20-1, were significantly more frequent in patients than controls.

Their target antigens are unknown. Sample: blood. These receptors came from a girl aged 5-17 years with multiple sclerosis.

The chain uses TRBV20-1 and TRBJ1-5; TRBD1 aligns across 8 bases. V shed 3 bases and J 2 bases; nucleotides not matched to a gene: 12. The V gene's germline CDR1 is DFQATT and CDR2 SNEGSKA (reference sequence). This CDR3 has 17 amino acids. CDR3 residues: CSASRQSTGQGNQPQHF. The CDR3 DNA sequence: TGCAGTGCTAGCCGACAATCCACGGGACAGGGCAATCAGCCCCAGCATTTT.

The chain's CDR3 is CATSRDALAGGYEQYF. In DNA, the CDR3 is TGTGCCACCAGCAGAGACGCACTAGCGGGAGGATACGAGCAGTACTTC. The genes are TRBV15 and TRBJ2-7; TRBD2 matches 12 bases. CDR1 is LNHNV and CDR2 is YYDKDF in the germline V gene (reference sequence). J was trimmed by 4 bases and V by 0 bases; bases with no gene match: 4. CDR3 length: 16 amino acids.